Below are 26 T cell receptor beta chains sequenced from a single sample in a study of blood T cell repertoires in COVID-19. The data were produced by immunoSEQ multiplex PCR, yet TCRdb's version contains in-frame clones alone and is incomplete. Here the sample spans a few hundred thousand clones, roughly 89% being singletons. Input material: peripheral blood. The source is a woman between 40 and 50 years old with COVID-19, enrolled during active disease.

The chain uses TRBV9 and TRBJ2-7; TRBD1 agrees at 8 bases. Germline lookup yields CDR1 SGDLS and CDR2 YYNGEE. V lost 3 bases, J lost 6 bases, and 5 bases stayed unmatched. The CDR3 runs 13 residues. The CDR3 reads CASSEDRVSEQYF. As DNA, the CDR3 is TGTGCCAGCAGCGAGGACAGGGTTAGCGAGCAGTACTTC.

The chain joins TRBV29-1 to TRBJ1-2, with 7 bases matching TRBD1. Unmatched junction bases numbered 6, after V lost 7 bases and J lost 4 bases. This CDR3 is 12 amino acids long. Germline CDR1 and CDR2: SQVTM and ANQGSEA. In nucleotides, the CDR3 is TGCAGCGCCGCCCGGGACAGCTATGGCTACACCTTC. Its translation is CSAARDSYGYTF.

The rearrangement uses TRBV30 and TRBJ2-5; unclear D gene. Germline CDR1 GTSNPN, CDR2 SVGIG (reference sequence). The CDR3 has 13 residues. V was clipped by 4 bases and J by 1 base, with 10 bases between them. The CDR3 nucleotides read TGTGCCTGGAATAAGCGTGCCCAAGAGACCCAGTACTTC. Its translation: CAWNKRAQETQYF.

The chain joins TRBV27 to TRBJ2-2; TRBD1 matches 11 bases. Germline assignment: CDR1 MNHEY and CDR2 SMNVEV (reference sequence). V was clipped by 2 bases and J by 6 bases; unmatched bases: 5. The CDR3 has 16 residues. CDR3 in DNA: TGTGCCAGCAGTTTAAGGAGGGACAGGGGGGCCGGGGAGCTGTTTTTT. Amino acids: CASSLRRDRGAGELFF.

In nucleotides, the CDR3 is TGTGCCAGCAGCGCAGGTCGACTAGCAACGGGGGATGAGCAGTTCTTC. It translates to CASSAGRLATGDEQFF. V is TRBV7-8 and J is TRBJ2-1; TRBD2 matches at 7 bases. Per the germline V gene, CDR1 is SGHVS and CDR2 is FQNEAQ. The V gene end was trimmed by 5 bases and the J gene end by 8 bases; junction bases not matched to a gene: 15. The CDR3 is 16 residues long.

The rearrangement joins TRBV5-1 to TRBJ1-1; TRBD1 is a possible D gene (5 bases). V was cut by 3 bases and J by 1 base, with 10 bases left in between. The V gene's germline CDR1 is SGHRS and CDR2 YFSETQ. This CDR3 has 14 amino acids. Here the CDR3 DNA reads TGCGCCAGCAGCTCGTCTACAGGGAACACTGAAGCTTTCTTT. This encodes CASSSSTGNTEAFF.

The V and J genes are TRBV7-9 and TRBJ2-7; 9 bases match TRBD1. With 4 bases clipped from V and 5 bases from J, the junction kept 9 bases outside the gene matches. The CDR3 extends over 15 amino acids. CDR1 is SEHNR, CDR2 FQNEAQ, per germline (reference sequence). CDR3 sequence: CASSSSGQGWHEQYF. CDR3 DNA: TGTGCCAGCAGCTCATCGGGACAGGGTTGGCACGAGCAGTACTTC.

The chain joins TRBV7-2 to TRBJ2-3, with TRBD2 matching over 10 bases. V trimming: 3 bases; J trimming: 2 bases; junction bases outside the gene matches: 5. The CDR3 spans 16 residues. Per the germline V gene, CDR1 is SGHTA and CDR2 is FQGNSA. DNA for the CDR3: TGTGCCAGCAGCTTGTCTAGCGGGAGACCCACAGATACGCAGTATTTT. Amino acids: CASSLSSGRPTDTQYF.

The chain couples TRBV28 to TRBJ2-1; 10 bases fit TRBD2. Germline values: CDR1 MDHEN, CDR2 SYDVKM. Trimming removed 6 bases from V and 8 bases from J; junction bases left unmatched: 7. CDR3 size: 14 residues. Here the CDR3 DNA reads TGTGCCAGCAGATTAGCGGGGGGCCGGGATGAGCAGTTCTTC. Amino acid sequence: CASRLAGGRDEQFF. Combining the CDR3 with reference TRBV28 and TRBJ2-1 gives the whole variable domain DVKVTQSSRYLVKRTGEKVFLECVQDMDHENMFWYRQDPGLGLRLIYFSYDVKMKEKGDIPEGYSVSREKKERFSLILESASTNQTSMYLCASRLAGGRDEQFFGPGTRLTVL.

The chain employs TRBV29-1 and TRBJ1-5, with D possibly matching TRBD1 (5 bases). CDR3 length: 16 residues. The V gene's germline CDR1 is SQVTM and CDR2 ANQGSEA. V dropped 6 bases and J dropped 7 bases, with 25 bases sitting between them. The CDR3 loop reads CSVPPKDTLPGQPQHF. In DNA form, the CDR3 reads TGCAGCGTCCCTCCAAAGGACACTCTCCCGGGCCAGCCCCAGCATTTT.

V is TRBV7-2 and J is TRBJ1-5, with a possible D match to TRBD1 (5 bases). CDR1 is SGHTA and CDR2 is FQGNSA in the germline V gene. V lost 0 bases to trimming and J lost 1 base, with 13 bases between them. The CDR3 length is 17 residues. CDR3 loop: CASSLAWSGGSNQPQHF. CDR3 coding DNA: TGTGCCAGCAGCTTAGCGTGGTCGGGGGGAAGCAATCAGCCCCAGCATTTT.

The chain is built from TRBV7-9 and TRBJ2-2, with 7 nucleotides matching TRBD1. This CDR3 has 19 amino acids. CDR1 is SEHNR, CDR2 FQNEAQ, per germline (reference sequence). Losses at the gene ends were 2 bases for V and 1 base for J; bases not matched to a gene: 13. The CDR3 loop is CASSLLLPGQWRNTGELFF. The CDR3 bases are TGTGCCAGCAGCTTATTACTTCCGGGACAGTGGCGGAACACCGGGGAGCTGTTTTTT.

This clone came up once. This chain joins TRBV6-5 and TRBJ1-1; no firm D call. CDR1 MNHEY and CDR2 SVGAGI come from the germline V gene. Trimming stripped 6 bases from V and 2 bases from J, with 10 bases between. CDR3 length: 13 residues. CDR3 in DNA: TGTGCCAGCAGCCCACGTAGCAACACTGAAGCTTTCTTT. Translating gives CASSPRSNTEAFF.

In this sample, this clone turned up once. V is TRBV19 and J is TRBJ1-2; D may be TRBD1 (5 bases). The germline V gene encodes CDR1 LNHDA and CDR2 SQIVND (reference sequence). V was trimmed by 1 base and J by 2 bases, leaving 11 bases between them. The CDR3 totals 15 residues. CDR3 amino acids: CASSIGGTANYGYTF. The DNA for the CDR3 is TGTGCCAGTAGTATAGGCGGGACGGCGAACTATGGCTACACCTTC. Full variable domain (remainder filled in from reference TRBV19 and TRBJ1-2): DGGITQSPKYLFRKEGQNVTLSCEQNLNHDAMYWYRQDPGQGLRLIYYSQIVNDFQKGDIAEGYSVSREKKESFPLTVTSAQKNPTAFYLCASSIGGTANYGYTFGSGTRLTVV.

The CDR3 DNA follows: TGTGCCAGCAGCGGGGACATCAATCAGCCCCAGCATTTT. This encodes CASSGDINQPQHF. The V call is TRBV9, the J call TRBJ1-5, with D maybe TRBD1 (6 bases). Germline V gene sequence: CDR1 SGDLS, CDR2 YYNGEE. Trimming pared 3 bases from V and 3 bases from J, leaving 7 bases between. The CDR3 contains 13 residues.

The chain employs TRBV6-5 and TRBJ1-1, with 8 bases fitting TRBD1. The germline CDR1 and CDR2 sequences are MNHEY and SVGAGI. Unmatched junction bases numbered 8, after V lost 6 bases and J lost 8 bases. The CDR3 is 13 amino acids. CDR3 amino acids: CASSSRQGKEAFF. The CDR3 coding sequence is TGTGCCAGCAGCTCCCGACAGGGGAAAGAAGCTTTCTTT.

The chain couples TRBV14 to TRBJ2-5, with 7 bases fitting TRBD1. Germline CDR1 SGHDN, CDR2 FVKESK. Trimming removed 1 base from V and 2 bases from J; junction bases left unmatched: 7. The CDR3 sequence is 16 residues long. CDR3 nucleotides: TGTGCCAGCAGCCAAGTTGCGGGCAGGGGGCAAGAGACCCAGTACTTC. It is translated as CASSQVAGRGQETQYF.

Points on this clone: At one of its ends the junction is not consistent with the germline gene, which may arise from a read error. Other DNA sequences in the same sample also yield this CDR3. In nucleotides, the CDR3 is TGTGCCAGTGGTCCAGGGGGCGCAGGAAACACCATATATTTT. Protein: CASGPGGAGNTIYF. The J gene is TRBJ1-3, the V gene TRBV12-5, with 8 bases that match TRBD1. This CDR3 has 14 amino acids. Per germline, CDR1 LGHNT and CDR2 FRNRAP. Full variable domain (outside the CDR3, taken from reference TRBV12-5 and TRBJ1-3): DARVTQTPRHKVTEMGQEVTMRCQPILGHNTVFWYRQTMMQGLELLAYFRNRAPLDDSGMPKDRFSAEMPDATLATLKIQPSEPRDSAVYFCASGPGGAGNTIYFGEGSWLTVV.

The chain has TRBV5-4 and TRBJ2-6; TRBD1 matches 10 bases. The V gene's germline CDR1 is SGHNT and CDR2 YYREEE (reference sequence). The junction had 9 bases not matched to a gene; V was cut back by 1 base and J by 2 bases. This CDR3 has 19 amino acids. The DNA of the CDR3 is TGTGCCAGCAGCTTGCGTGAGGGACAGGGGAGCCCTGGGGCCAACGTCCTGACTTTC. It specifies CASSLREGQGSPGANVLTF. Variable domain in full (rest from reference TRBV5-4 and TRBJ2-6): ETGVTQSPTHLIKTRGQQVTLRCSSQSGHNTVSWYQQALGQGPQFIFQYYREEENGRGNFPPRFSGLQFPNYSSELNVNALELDDSALYLCASSLREGQGSPGANVLTFGAGSRLTVL.

The gene calls are TRBV30 and TRBJ1-3; weak D call: TRBD1 (6 bases). Trimming removed 8 bases at V and 4 bases at J, with 12 bases between. The CDR3 extends over 12 amino acids. CDR1 and CDR2 from the germline V gene are GTSNPN and SVGIG (reference sequence). The CDR3 loop reads CALQGDGNTIYF. The CDR3 bases are TGTGCCCTACAGGGTGACGGAAACACCATATATTTT.

The table lists this clone with a few counts. The V and J genes are TRBV28 and TRBJ1-1, with D unclear. Trimming left V 2 bases short and J 4 bases short, with 14 bases between. The V gene's germline CDR1 is MDHEN and CDR2 SYDVKM. The CDR3 runs 15 residues. The CDR3 coding sequence is TGTGCCAGCAGTTTAAGGTCTGGGAGGTTCACTGAAGCTTTCTTT. Its translation: CASSLRSGRFTEAFF.

This clone was observed a handful of times. This rearrangement joins TRBV5-1 to TRBJ1-6; D possibly corresponds to TRBD1 (5 bases). V was clipped by 0 bases and J by 8 bases, with 12 bases between them. CDR3 length: 15 amino acids. Looked up from germline, CDR1 is SGHRS and CDR2 is YFSETQ. Here the CDR3 reads CASSLDQGSYSPLHF. The CDR3, as DNA: TGCGCCAGCAGCTTGGACCAGGGTAGTTATTCACCCCTCCACTTT. Full variable domain (outside the CDR3, taken from reference TRBV5-1 and TRBJ1-6): KAGVTQTPRYLIKTRGQQVTLSCSPISGHRSVSWYQQTPGQGLQFLFEYFSETQRNKGNFPGRFSGRQFSNSRSEMNVSTLELGDSALYLCASSLDQGSYSPLHFGNGTRLTVT.

The J gene is TRBJ1-5, the V gene TRBV29-1, with TRBD1 as a possible D gene (6 bases). CDR1 and CDR2 from the germline V gene are SQVTM and ANQGSEA. Between the trimmed V and J ends, which lost 3 bases and 0 bases, there was a span of 12 bases. There are 15 residues in the CDR3. As DNA, the CDR3 is TGCAGCGTTGAGGGGGCCAGTTATAGCAATCAGCCCCAGCATTTT. Protein product: CSVEGASYSNQPQHF.

V usage is TRBV1 and J usage is TRBJ2-3; no DNA check was done on the table's D call, TRBD1. TRBV1 is a recognized pseudogene. The CDR3 has 16 amino acids. The CDR3 loop reads CTSDRTGTDSTDTQYF. In nucleotides, the CDR3 is TGCACCAGCGACAGGACCGGGACGGACAGCACAGATACGCAGTATTTT.

CDR3 DNA: TGTGCCACCAGCAGAGCGACAACCCATATCAATGAGCAGTTCTTC. Its translation is CATSRATTHINEQFF. The chain is built from TRBV15 and TRBJ2-1; D is unresolved. Germline values: CDR1 LNHNV, CDR2 YYDKDF (reference sequence). Trimming pared 1 base from V and 6 bases from J, leaving 13 bases between. The CDR3 covers 15 residues.

Points on this clone: Different DNA sequences within this sample yield the same CDR3. The V call is TRBV11-3, the J call TRBJ2-1; TRBD2 matches 12 bases. This CDR3 region has 16 residues. Looked up from germline, CDR1 is SGHNT and CDR2 is YENEEA. J was trimmed by 7 bases and V by 0 bases; bases with no gene match: 4. The CDR3 bases are TGTGCCAGCAGCTTAGACCTAGCGGGAGGGCTAAATGAGCAGTTCTTC. This sequence encodes CASSLDLAGGLNEQFF.